A single sample gave rise to the 5 T cell receptor beta chains below, sequenced in a study of shared clonotypes between healthy human individuals. Here immunoSEQ multiplex PCR was the method, and the copy in TCRdb shows in-frame clones only, minus some. The data hold around 2,000,000 clones, with roughly 91% observed a single time. Naive-designated CD8 cells lacked CD45RO, were positively enriched for CCR7, and omitted terminally differentiated effector memory CD45RA+ cells. Sequencing input: naive CD8+ T cells from PBMCs. Source of these receptors: a man younger than 35 in good health. Some clones in this sample may be carry-over from other donors' samples.

The chain is built from TRBV2 and TRBJ2-2; D may be TRBD2 (5 bases). The CDR3 contains 16 residues. CDR1 SNHLY and CDR2 FYNNEI come from the germline V gene. Trimming removed 6 bases at V and 1 base at J, with 15 bases between. The CDR3 here is CASSELLVRNTGELFF. In DNA form, the CDR3 reads TGTGCCAGCAGCGAGCTACTAGTTCGGAACACCGGGGAGCTGTTTTTT. The entire variable domain, with the rest obtained from reference TRBV2 and TRBJ2-2, is as follows: EPEVTQTPSHQVTQMGQEVILRCVPISNHLYFYWYRQILGQKVEFLVSFYNNEISEKSEIFDDQFSVERPDGSNFTLKIRSTKLEDSAMYFCASSELLVRNTGELFFGEGSRLTVL.

The rearrangement joins TRBV5-1 to TRBJ2-1; the match to TRBD2 covers 8 bases. The CDR3 totals 15 residues. Losses at the gene ends were 1 base for V and 8 bases for J; bases not matched to a gene: 8. The V gene's germline CDR1 is SGHRS and CDR2 YFSETQ. CDR3 bases: TGCGCCAGCAGCTTGAACCAGCGGGAGATCGATGAGCAGTTCTTC. Protein: CASSLNQREIDEQFF.

The chain uses TRBV5-1 and TRBJ2-1, with D perhaps matching TRBD1 or TRBD2 (5 bases each). The CDR3 has 13 amino acids. CDR1 is SGHRS and CDR2 is YFSETQ in the germline V gene. Trimming stripped 0 bases from V and 8 bases from J, with 9 bases between. DNA for the CDR3: TGCGCCAGCAGCTTGGGAGGGGCGGATGAGCAGTTCTTC. Translation gives CASSLGGADEQFF. Complete variable domain (other parts from reference TRBV5-1 and TRBJ2-1): KAGVTQTPRYLIKTRGQQVTLSCSPISGHRSVSWYQQTPGQGLQFLFEYFSETQRNKGNFPGRFSGRQFSNSRSEMNVSTLELGDSALYLCASSLGGADEQFFGPGTRLTVL.

The chain employs TRBV27 and TRBJ1-1; tentative D call: TRBD1 (6 bases). This CDR3 spans 15 amino acids. V lost 6 bases to trimming and J lost 3 bases, with 17 bases between them. The germline V gene has CDR1 MNHEY and CDR2 SMNVEV (reference sequence). CDR3 sequence (DNA): TGTGCCAGCAGCGCAGTGGGCAGGGGTGACACTGAAGCTTTCTTT. Its translation is CASSAVGRGDTEAFF.

The rearrangement uses TRBV6-5 and TRBJ2-7; weak D call: TRBD1 (6 bases). Trimming pared 7 bases from V and 4 bases from J, leaving 17 bases between. Germline values: CDR1 MNHEY, CDR2 SVGAGI. The CDR3 loop spans 14 amino acids. This CDR3 reads CASKELGTPYEQYF. The CDR3 nucleotides are TGTGCCAGCAAAGAACTCGGGACACCTTACGAGCAGTACTTC.